Detailed here is one T cell receptor beta chain. Read coverage stops 3 residues before the CDR3 terminus; the germline J gene supplies the remainder. These data are taken from a study of T cells in women clearing cervical HPV infection. Generated by immunoSEQ multiplex PCR, the TCRdb table keeps only in-frame clones and is missing some. Its table records under 45,000 clones. Per the germline V gene, CDR1 is SGHRS and CDR2 is YFSETQ. The CDR3 length is 14 residues. The specimen sequenced was blood buffy coat. The rearrangement joins TRBV5-1 to TRBJ2-3, with a possible D match to TRBD2 (6 bases). This TCR was recovered from a woman aged 18 to 75 with a cervical HPV16 infection that either progressed to CIN3+ or cleared (not recorded which). CDR3 bases read: TGCGCCAGCAAATCGGGAGCGGGTAAAGAGACG. Translated: CASKSGAGKET. The entire CDR3 protein is CASKSGAGKETQYF.